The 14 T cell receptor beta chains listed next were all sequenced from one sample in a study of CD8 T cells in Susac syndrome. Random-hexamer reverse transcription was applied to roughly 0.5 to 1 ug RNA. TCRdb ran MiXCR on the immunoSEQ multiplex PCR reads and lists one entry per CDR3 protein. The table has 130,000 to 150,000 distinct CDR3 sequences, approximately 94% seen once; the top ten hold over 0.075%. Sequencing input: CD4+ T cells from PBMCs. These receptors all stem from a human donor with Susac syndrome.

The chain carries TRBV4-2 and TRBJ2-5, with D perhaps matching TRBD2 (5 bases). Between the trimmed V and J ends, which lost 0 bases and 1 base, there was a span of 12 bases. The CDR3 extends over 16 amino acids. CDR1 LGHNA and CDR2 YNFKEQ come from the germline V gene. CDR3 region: CASSQDAGRLQETQYF. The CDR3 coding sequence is TGTGCCAGCAGCCAAGATGCGGGCAGACTCCAAGAGACCCAGTACTTC.

CDR3 DNA sequence: TGCAGCGTTGAAGTAAGAACAGGTTGGGGGACCCAGTACTTC. It is translated as CSVEVRTGWGTQYF. The chain joins TRBV29-1 to TRBJ2-5; tentative D call: TRBD1 (5 bases). Germline values: CDR1 SQVTM, CDR2 ANQGSEA. CDR3 length equals 14 residues. V lost 1 base to trimming and J lost 7 bases, with 16 bases between them.

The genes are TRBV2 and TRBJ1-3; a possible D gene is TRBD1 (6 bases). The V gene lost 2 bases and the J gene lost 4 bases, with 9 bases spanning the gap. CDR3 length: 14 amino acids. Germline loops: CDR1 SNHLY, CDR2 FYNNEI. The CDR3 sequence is CASSERGSGNTIYF. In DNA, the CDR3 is TGTGCCAGCAGTGAAAGGGGGTCCGGAAACACCATATATTTT.

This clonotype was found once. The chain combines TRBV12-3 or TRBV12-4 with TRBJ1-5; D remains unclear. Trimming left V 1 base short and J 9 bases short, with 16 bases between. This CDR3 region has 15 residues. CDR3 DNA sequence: TGTGCCAGCAGTTTAGATCGGCAGTCGACTAGGCCCCAGCATTTT. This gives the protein CASSLDRQSTRPQHF.

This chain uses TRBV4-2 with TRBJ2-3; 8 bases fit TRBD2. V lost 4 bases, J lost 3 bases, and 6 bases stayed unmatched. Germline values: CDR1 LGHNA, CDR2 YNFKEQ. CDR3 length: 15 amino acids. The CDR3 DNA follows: TGTGCCAGCAGCCGCCGGGGGGGCGGGACAGATACGCAGTATTTT. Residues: CASSRRGGGTDTQYF.

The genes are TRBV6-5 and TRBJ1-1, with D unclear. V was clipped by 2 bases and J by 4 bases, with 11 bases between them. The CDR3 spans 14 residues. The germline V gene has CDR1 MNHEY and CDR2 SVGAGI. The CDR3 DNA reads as TGTGCCAGCAGTTACACTGCCCGGGGCACTGAAGCTTTCTTT. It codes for CASSYTARGTEAFF.

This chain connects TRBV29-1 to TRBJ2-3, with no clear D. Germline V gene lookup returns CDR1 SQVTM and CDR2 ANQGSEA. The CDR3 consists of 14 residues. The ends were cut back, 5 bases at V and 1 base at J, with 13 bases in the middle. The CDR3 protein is CSVPVSVGTDTQYF. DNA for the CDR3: TGCAGCGTTCCCGTTTCGGTTGGCACAGATACGCAGTATTTT.

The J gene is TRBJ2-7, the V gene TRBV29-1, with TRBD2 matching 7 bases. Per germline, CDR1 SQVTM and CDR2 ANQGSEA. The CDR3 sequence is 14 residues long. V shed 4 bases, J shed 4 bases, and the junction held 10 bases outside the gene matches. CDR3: CSVVLLASQYEQYF. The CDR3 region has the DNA TGCAGCGTTGTGTTACTAGCGAGTCAGTACGAGCAGTACTTC.

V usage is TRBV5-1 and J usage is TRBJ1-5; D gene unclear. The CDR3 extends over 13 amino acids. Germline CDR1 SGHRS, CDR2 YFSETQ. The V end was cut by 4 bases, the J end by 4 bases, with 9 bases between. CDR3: CASSADGNQPQHF. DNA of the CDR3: TGCGCCAGCAGCGCCGACGGGAATCAGCCCCAGCATTTT.

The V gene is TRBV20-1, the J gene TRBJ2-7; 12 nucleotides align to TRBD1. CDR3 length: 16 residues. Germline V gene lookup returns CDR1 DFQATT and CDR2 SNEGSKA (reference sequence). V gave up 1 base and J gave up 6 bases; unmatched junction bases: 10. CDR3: CSARVRRGQGAVEQYF. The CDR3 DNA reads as TGCAGTGCTAGAGTACGGAGGGGACAGGGGGCGGTCGAGCAGTACTTC.

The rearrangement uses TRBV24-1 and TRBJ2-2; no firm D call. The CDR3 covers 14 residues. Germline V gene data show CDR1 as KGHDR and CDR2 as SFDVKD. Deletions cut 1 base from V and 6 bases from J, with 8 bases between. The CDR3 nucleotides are TGTGCCACCAGTGATTTTACCAGCGCCGGGGAGCTGTTTTTT. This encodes CATSDFTSAGELFF.

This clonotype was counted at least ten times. CDR3 sequence (DNA): TGTGCCAGCAGCCCCTCCTACGAGCAGTACTTC. Translating it yields CASSPSYEQYF. The rearrangement uses TRBV12-3 or TRBV12-4 and TRBJ2-7; D not certain. Trimming removed 6 bases at V and 0 bases at J, with 3 bases between. This CDR3 has 11 residues.

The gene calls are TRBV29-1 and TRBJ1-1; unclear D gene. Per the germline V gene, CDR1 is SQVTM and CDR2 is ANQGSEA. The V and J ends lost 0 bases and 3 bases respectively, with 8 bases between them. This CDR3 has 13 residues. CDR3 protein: CSVEDRPDTEAFF. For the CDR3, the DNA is TGCAGCGTTGAAGATCGACCGGACACTGAAGCTTTCTTT.

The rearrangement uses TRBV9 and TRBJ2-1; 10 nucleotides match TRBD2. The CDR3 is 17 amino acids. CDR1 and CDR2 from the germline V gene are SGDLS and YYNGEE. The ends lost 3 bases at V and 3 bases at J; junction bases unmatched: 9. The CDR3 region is CASSGASGSAFYNEQFF. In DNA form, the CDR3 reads TGTGCCAGCAGCGGGGCTAGCGGGAGTGCCTTCTACAATGAGCAGTTCTTC.